This TCR beta chain was recorded in a study of blood T cell repertoires in COVID-19. As for the study in general: Both acute and convalescent COVID-19 samples were obtained from the United States, Italy and Spain.

CDR3 length: 16 residues. Per the germline V gene, CDR1 is SGHVS and CDR2 is FNYEAQ. Losses at the gene ends were 1 base for V and 1 base for J; bases not matched to a gene: 4. Authors' analysis steps: It was from reference gene primer amplification that nucleated cell counts were estimated. TCRdb's table, derived via immunoSEQ multiplex PCR, lists solely in-frame clones and lacks some. The V and J calls and clone size were taken over from that table, and D and trimming were inferred from the DNA. Here the sample spans roughly 50,000 clones, 65% to 90% being singletons. V usage is TRBV7-6 and J usage is TRBJ1-3; 7 bases match TRBD1. The sample comprised peripheral blood. The receptor was isolated from a man aged 70-80 years with acute or convalescent COVID-19. CDR3 amino acids: CASSLDDRVSGNTIYF. The CDR3 bases are TGTGCCAGCAGCTTAGACGACAGGGTGTCTGGAAACACCATATATTTT.